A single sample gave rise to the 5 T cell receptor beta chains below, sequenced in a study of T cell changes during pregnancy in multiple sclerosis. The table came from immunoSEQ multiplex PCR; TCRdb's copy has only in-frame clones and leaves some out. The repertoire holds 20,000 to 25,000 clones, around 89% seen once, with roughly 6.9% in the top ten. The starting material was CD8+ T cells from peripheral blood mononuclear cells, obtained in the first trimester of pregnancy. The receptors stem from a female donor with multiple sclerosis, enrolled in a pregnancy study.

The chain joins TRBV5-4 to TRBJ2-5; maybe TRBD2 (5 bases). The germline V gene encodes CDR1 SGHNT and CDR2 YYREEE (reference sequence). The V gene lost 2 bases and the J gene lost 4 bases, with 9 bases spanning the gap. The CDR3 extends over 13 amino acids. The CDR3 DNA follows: TGTGCCAGCAGCTTCCGGGGTGCAGAGACCCAGTACTTC. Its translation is CASSFRGAETQYF.

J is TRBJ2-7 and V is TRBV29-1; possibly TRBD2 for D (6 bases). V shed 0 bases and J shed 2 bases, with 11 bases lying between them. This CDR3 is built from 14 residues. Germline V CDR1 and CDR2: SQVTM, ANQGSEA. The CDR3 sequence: CSVEDPGETYEQYF. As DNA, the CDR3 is TGCAGCGTTGAAGACCCGGGGGAAACCTACGAGCAGTACTTC.

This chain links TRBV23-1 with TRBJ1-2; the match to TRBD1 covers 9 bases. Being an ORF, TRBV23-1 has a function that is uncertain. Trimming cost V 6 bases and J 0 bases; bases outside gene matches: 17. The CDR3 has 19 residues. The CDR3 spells CASSRSPGTGSPPNYGYTF. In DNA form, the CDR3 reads TGCGCCAGCAGCCGTTCTCCTGGGACAGGGTCCCCACCTAACTATGGCTACACCTTC.

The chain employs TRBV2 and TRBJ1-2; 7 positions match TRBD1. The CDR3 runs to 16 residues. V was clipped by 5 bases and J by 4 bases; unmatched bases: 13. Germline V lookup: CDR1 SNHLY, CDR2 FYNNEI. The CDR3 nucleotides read TGTGCCAGCAGTCTAACGCTGTTAGGGGGCCCCTATGGCTACACCTTC. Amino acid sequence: CASSLTLLGGPYGYTF.

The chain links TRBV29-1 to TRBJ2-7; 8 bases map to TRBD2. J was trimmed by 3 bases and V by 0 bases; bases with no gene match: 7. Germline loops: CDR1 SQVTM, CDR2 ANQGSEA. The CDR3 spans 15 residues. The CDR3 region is CSVEDSQRENYEQYF. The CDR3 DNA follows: TGCAGCGTTGAAGATTCCCAGCGGGAGAACTACGAGCAGTACTTC.